This TCR beta chain was profiled in a study of T cell responses to AZD1222 COVID-19 vaccine. Overall study: Second doses were pooled across both intervals (about 4 or about 12 weeks).

Study results and caveats: Unmutated variant regions reportedly attract nearly half of all spike-specific TCRs. Only a handful of AZD1222 recipients, roughly six in all, had baseline seropositivity. Spike-specific TCR breadth rose after two AZD1222 doses, and depth rose as well.

Assay: immunoSEQ multiplex PCR; the TCRdb copy retains only in-frame clones and omits some. The sample shows some 110,000 clones, 88% of them seen only once. The germline V gene has CDR1 KGHSH and CDR2 LQKENI. Trimming removed 2 bases from V and 4 bases from J, with 8 bases in between. The CDR3 contains 13 residues. This clone was seen just once. What it binds is not known. This clonotype was obtained from an adult in good health. V is TRBV18 and J is TRBJ2-5; weak D call: TRBD2 (5 bases). The sample in question was peripheral blood, obtained on day 0 of AZD1222 vaccination. This chain's CDR3 is CASSPEGLETQYF. The DNA of the CDR3 is TGTGCCAGCTCACCAGAGGGTCTAGAGACCCAGTACTTC.